The rows below give T cell receptor beta chains drawn from one sample of a study of cytotoxic CD8 clonotypes in ibrutinib-treated CLL. Libraries were prepared by immunoSEQ multiplex PCR; TCRdb keeps only in-frame clonotypes and omits some of them. This table has roughly 300,000 clones, around 77% appearing once. Here the sequenced sample was PBMCs, taken at disease progression, from a patient treated with ibrutinib. These receptors were obtained from a human donor with chronic lymphocytic leukemia. Both conserved end residues are part of each CDR3. The D gene is left open where the match is weak. Not every row has a clone size; where given, it reads once, few, many or a size class.

d_gene: NA
abundance: once
v_gene: TRBV7-9
CDR3aa: CASSLGREQYF

d_gene: NA
abundance: NA
v_gene: TRBV9
CDR3aa: CASSALQGNTIYF

d_gene: NA
abundance: NA
v_gene: TRBV7-9
CDR3aa: CASSYLTGRSSYNEQFF

d_gene: TRBD1
abundance: NA
v_gene: TRBV6-5
CDR3aa: CASSYSGTGSYEQYF

d_gene: NA
abundance: NA
v_gene: TRBV29-1
CDR3aa: CSVEEIAGTNDGYTF

d_gene: NA
abundance: few
v_gene: TRBV5-1
CDR3aa: CASRLTSFIADTQYF

d_gene: NA
abundance: few
v_gene: TRBV7-2
CDR3aa: CASSLLGGNQPQHF

d_gene: NA
abundance: NA
v_gene: TRBV6-6
CDR3aa: CASSLGTRSYEQYF

d_gene: TRBD1
abundance: NA
v_gene: TRBV28
CDR3aa: CASRGQGAYEKLFF

d_gene: TRBD2
abundance: NA
v_gene: TRBV4-1
CDR3aa: CASSQDWWTSDYQETQYF

d_gene: NA
abundance: NA
v_gene: TRBV5-1
CDR3aa: CASTPRGGANTEAFF

d_gene: TRBD1
abundance: NA
v_gene: TRBV4-2
CDR3aa: CASSQARQGIYEQYF

d_gene: NA
abundance: NA
v_gene: TRBV18
CDR3aa: CASSPPTQSSYEQYF

d_gene: NA
abundance: NA
v_gene: TRBV14
CDR3aa: CASSQGRYYEQYF

d_gene: NA
abundance: NA
v_gene: TRBV29-1
CDR3aa: CSAAPRDNNEQFF

d_gene: TRBD2
abundance: NA
v_gene: TRBV29-1
CDR3aa: CSIARVAGRESTDTQYF

d_gene: TRBD1
abundance: NA
v_gene: TRBV12-5
CDR3aa: CASGLVGQGVNEQFF

d_gene: TRBD1
abundance: NA
v_gene: TRBV4-1
CDR3aa: CASSQALDRTNTEAFF

d_gene: NA
abundance: NA
v_gene: TRBV10-3
CDR3aa: CAISVTGPLATNEKLFF

d_gene: NA
abundance: few
v_gene: TRBV29-1
CDR3aa: CSARHRATEAFF

d_gene: NA
abundance: NA
v_gene: TRBV11-2
CDR3aa: CASSPGRYYGYTF

d_gene: TRBD1
abundance: NA
v_gene: TRBV11-3
CDR3aa: CASSPPGPHTGVGYGYTF

d_gene: NA
abundance: NA
v_gene: TRBV7-9
CDR3aa: CASSLKRIPSTNEKLFF

d_gene: TRBD1
abundance: NA
v_gene: TRBV27
CDR3aa: CASRSDRVWNQPQHF

d_gene: NA
abundance: NA
v_gene: TRBV9
CDR3aa: CASSVASRGAWDTQYF

d_gene: NA
abundance: NA
v_gene: TRBV18
CDR3aa: CASSPPVADYGYTF

d_gene: TRBD1
abundance: once
v_gene: TRBV6-1
CDR3aa: CASSRGQGAVQPQHF

d_gene: NA
abundance: NA
v_gene: TRBV7-3
CDR3aa: CASSLVCRSPPNYEQYF

d_gene: TRBD1
abundance: NA
v_gene: TRBV9
CDR3aa: CASSPRTGGNYGYTF

d_gene: NA
abundance: NA
v_gene: TRBV6-5
CDR3aa: CASSFDRFEKLFF

d_gene: NA
abundance: NA
v_gene: TRBV29-1
CDR3aa: CSVEDPYRSSGNTIYF

d_gene: NA
abundance: NA
v_gene: TRBV18
CDR3aa: CASSPRASYTQYF

d_gene: NA
abundance: NA
v_gene: TRBV10-2
CDR3aa: CASSDRQGGTDTQYF

d_gene: NA
abundance: NA
v_gene: TRBV6-1
CDR3aa: CASSAQSSSTDTQYF

d_gene: TRBD2
abundance: NA
v_gene: TRBV4-1
CDR3aa: CASAGGPYNEQFF

d_gene: NA
abundance: NA
v_gene: TRBV5-1
CDR3aa: CASSLGHSQETQYF

d_gene: TRBD1
abundance: NA
v_gene: TRBV6-4
CDR3aa: CASSAGTGNYGYTF

d_gene: NA
abundance: NA
v_gene: TRBV6-5
CDR3aa: CATGPWNTGELFF

d_gene: NA
abundance: NA
v_gene: TRBV2
CDR3aa: CASSESSGRGWPQHF

d_gene: NA
abundance: NA
v_gene: TRBV6-6
CDR3aa: CVTTRVDGYEQYF

d_gene: NA
abundance: NA
v_gene: TRBV10-2
CDR3aa: CATTGEGEGYEQYF

d_gene: TRBD2
abundance: NA
v_gene: TRBV9
CDR3aa: CASSVVGSVGGYNEQFF

d_gene: NA
abundance: NA
v_gene: TRBV6-1
CDR3aa: CASRLRSYGTYEQYF

d_gene: NA
abundance: NA
v_gene: TRBV29-1
CDR3aa: CSAGNSNQPQHF

d_gene: NA
abundance: once
v_gene: TRBV28
CDR3aa: CASSLRVLNEQFF

d_gene: TRBD1
abundance: NA
v_gene: TRBV13
CDR3aa: CASSLTGQGTYEQYF

d_gene: NA
abundance: once
v_gene: TRBV5-1
CDR3aa: CASSLGRGHWELFF

d_gene: NA
abundance: NA
v_gene: TRBV5-1
CDR3aa: CASSLNRASSEQYF

d_gene: NA
abundance: NA
v_gene: TRBV28
CDR3aa: CASSTGRSPGGYTF

d_gene: TRBD1
abundance: NA
v_gene: TRBV11-2
CDR3aa: CASSLIDREHGYTF

d_gene: TRBD1
abundance: NA
v_gene: TRBV7-8
CDR3aa: CASSLGTAAYEQYF

d_gene: TRBD2
abundance: NA
v_gene: TRBV7-6
CDR3aa: CASSLRSGGVGELFF

d_gene: NA
abundance: NA
v_gene: TRBV29-1
CDR3aa: CSVARGSAEAFF

d_gene: NA
abundance: NA
v_gene: TRBV19
CDR3aa: CASGNTDTQYF

d_gene: TRBD2
abundance: NA
v_gene: TRBV7-3
CDR3aa: CASSPIIGTSGRRSEDTQYF

d_gene: TRBD1
abundance: NA
v_gene: TRBV28
CDR3aa: CASSHAGGNEKLFF

d_gene: TRBD2
abundance: NA
v_gene: TRBV5-6
CDR3aa: CASSLGTSGSDTQYF

d_gene: NA
abundance: NA
v_gene: TRBV4-1
CDR3aa: CASSHKQASSYEQYF

d_gene: TRBD2
abundance: NA
v_gene: TRBV25-1
CDR3aa: CASSELGGELYEQYF